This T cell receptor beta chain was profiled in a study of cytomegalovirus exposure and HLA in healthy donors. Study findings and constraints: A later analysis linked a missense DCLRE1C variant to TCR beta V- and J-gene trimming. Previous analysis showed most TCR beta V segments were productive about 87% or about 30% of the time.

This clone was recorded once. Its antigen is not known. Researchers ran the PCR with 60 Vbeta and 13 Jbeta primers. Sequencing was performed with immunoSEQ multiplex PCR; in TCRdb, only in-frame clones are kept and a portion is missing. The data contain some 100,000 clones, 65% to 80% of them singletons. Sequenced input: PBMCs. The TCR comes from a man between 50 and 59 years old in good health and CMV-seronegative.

The CDR3 loop reads CASTPTSQGFEQYF. Here the CDR3 DNA reads TGTGCCAGTACTCCCACGTCCCAGGGGTTCGAGCAGTACTTC. V usage is TRBV19 and J usage is TRBJ2-7; weak D call: TRBD1 (6 bases). Trimming stripped 7 bases from V and 6 bases from J, with 19 bases between. The CDR3 consists of 14 residues. The germline CDR1 and CDR2 sequences are LNHDA and SQIVND (reference sequence).